Listed below are T cell receptor beta chains from one sample, sequenced in a study of T cells in Graves' hyperthyroidism and ophthalmopathy. MiXCR was run by TCRdb on the multiplex PCR reads, yielding one entry per CDR3 protein. Found here are 350,000 or so distinct CDR3 sequences, about 21% of them singletons; the top ten hold 50%. Sequencing used blood. Every receptor here comes from a woman aged 45 to 65 with Graves' hyperthyroidism. CDR3s include the opening cysteine and the closing phenylalanine or tryptophan. The D gene is left open where the match is weak. Clone sizes are given selectively: once, few, many, or a class where the clone is expanded.

many	TRBJ1-2	TRBD1	TRBV5-8	TGTGCCAGCAGCTCTACAGGGGGCTATGGCTACACCTTC	CASSSTGGYGYTF
NA	TRBJ2-5	TRBD1	TRBV7-2	TGTGCCAGCAGCATGAGACAGGGGACCCAGTACTTC	CASSMRQGTQYF
few	TRBJ2-3	NA	TRBV9	TGTGCCAGCAGCGCAGGGGTTCTTACGCAGTATTTT	CASSAGVLTQYF
few	TRBJ1-2	NA	TRBV28	TGTGCCAGCAGTTCAGGGAATCTCAACTATGGCTACACCTTC	CASSSGNLNYGYTF
few	TRBJ2-3	TRBD2	TRBV20-1	TGCAGTGCAAAGGGGCTAGCGGGAGCCACAGATACGCAGTATTTT	CSAKGLAGATDTQYF
many	TRBJ2-7	NA	TRBV6-1	TGTGCCAGCAGTCCCGGATTTGGATCCTACGAGCAGTACTTC	CASSPGFGSYEQYF
many	TRBJ2-1	NA	TRBV3-1	TGTGCCAGCAGCCAAGAGCCTAGCTCCTACAATGAGCAGTTCTTC	CASSQEPSSYNEQFF
NA	TRBJ1-2	NA	TRBV7-3	TGTGCCAGCTCCCAAAGAATAGGCTATGGCTACACCTTC	CASSQRIGYGYTF
NA	TRBJ2-7	NA	TRBV11-2	TGTGCCAGCAGCATCTACGGGCAGTACTTC	CASSIYGQYF
many	TRBJ2-7	TRBD1	TRBV6-1	TGTGCCAGCAGTGCTTGGACAGGGATATCCTACGAGCAGTACTTC	CASSAWTGISYEQYF
many	TRBJ1-1	NA	TRBV20-1	TGCAGTGCTAGCAAGGCAGGGGCCAACACTGAAGCTTTCTTT	CSASKAGANTEAFF
few	TRBJ2-1	TRBD1	TRBV12-3/TRBV12-4	TGTGCCAGCAGTTTAGCGCGGGGACAGGGGTACAATGAGCGGCTCTTC	CASSLARGQGYNERLF
NA	TRBJ2-1	TRBD2	TRBV5-1	TGCGCCAGCAGCCCGGCGGGAGGGCCGGGGAACAATGAGCAGTTCTTC	CASSPAGGPGNNEQFF
few	TRBJ1-2	NA	TRBV5-1	TGCGCCAGCAGCCGGACGGATATTAACTATGGCTACACCTTC	CASSRTDINYGYTF
few	TRBJ2-2	NA	TRBV10-3	TGTGCCATCAGGGGACCGACGGCGAACACCGGGGAGCTGTTTTTT	CAIRGPTANTGELFF
many	TRBJ2-5	TRBD2	TRBV7-2	TGTGCCAGCAGCTTTGGCGGGGGGGCCAGGGAGACCCAGTACTTC	CASSFGGGARETQYF
many	TRBJ2-3	NA	TRBV28	TGTGCCAGCAGTTTAGGGGGAGCACGTCGGGGCGCAGATACGCAGTATTTT	CASSLGGARRGADTQYF
many	TRBJ2-1	TRBD2	TRBV10-1	TGCGCCAGCAGTGAGGGGACTAGCGTCTACAATGAGCAGTTCTTC	CASSEGTSVYNEQFF
many	TRBJ1-1	TRBD1	TRBV5-5	TGTGCCAGCAGCCCGACAGGGTCCAACACTGAAGCTTTCTTT	CASSPTGSNTEAFF
NA	TRBJ2-7	NA	TRBV3-1	TGTGCCAGCAGCCGGATAGTTAGTGTCTACGAGCAGTACTTC	CASSRIVSVYEQYF
NA	TRBJ2-7	TRBD2	TRBV28	TGTGCCAGCAGTTTATGGGGGACTAGCGGCTACAAGCAGTACTTC	CASSLWGTSGYKQYF
many	TRBJ2-5	NA	TRBV11-2	TGTGCCAGCAGCGGGGGATTAAGAGAGACCCAGTACTTC	CASSGGLRETQYF
many	TRBJ2-7	NA	TRBV20-1	TGCAGTGCTCCTCGGGACGGATCCTACGAGCAGTACTTC	CSAPRDGSYEQYF
few	TRBJ2-1	NA	TRBV11-2	TGTGCCAGCAGCTTAATGCCCCGGGACTCTGGAAGAGGGTACAATGAGCAGTTCTTC	CASSLMPRDSGRGYNEQFF
many	TRBJ1-5	NA	TRBV28	TGTGCCAGCAGTTTGTGGGGGGCTGGACAGCCCCAGCATTTT	CASSLWGAGQPQHF
many	TRBJ2-2	TRBD1	TRBV2	TGTGCCAGCGGATGGGACAGGGGCACCGGGGAGCTGTTTTTT	CASGWDRGTGELFF
NA	TRBJ2-2	TRBD2	TRBV19	TGTGCCAGTACTGAGAGCGGGGTGGCCGGGGAGCTGTTTTTT	CASTESGVAGELFF
NA	TRBJ1-5	NA	TRBV6-5	TGTGCCAGCAGTTACCTTAGACCGGTAAATAGCAATCAGCCCCAGCATTTT	CASSYLRPVNSNQPQHF
NA	TRBJ2-2	NA	TRBV6-1	TGTGCCAGCAGCCGTGGACGGTTGGAGGACACCGGGGAGCTGTTTTTT	CASSRGRLEDTGELFF
NA	TRBJ1-1	NA	TRBV28	TGTGCCAGCAGTTTTTTGGGTCCCGGGGGGGGAGCTTTCTTT	CASSFLGPGGGAFF
many	TRBJ2-7	TRBD2	TRBV5-5	TGTGCCAGCAGCTTGGGGGCTAGCGGGAGCGACGAGCAGTACTTC	CASSLGASGSDEQYF